This TCR beta chain was obtained from a study of shared clonotypes between healthy human individuals. Adults of Caucasian background living in Nashville, Tennessee made up all donors. Subsets obtained from CD4+ cells comprised CD45RA+ naive and CD45RA-negative memory cells. Authors' processing steps: ImmunoSEQ only sent back junction sequences with no quality scores, so filtering was done differently. Produced via immunoSEQ multiplex PCR; TCRdb's table is partial and in-frame only. That table furnishes V, J and clone size, whereas the DNA furnished D and trimming. The table has some 2.3 million clones, more than 85% seen once; the top ten hold 0.39%. This CDR3 contains 13 residues. Germline CDR1 LGHNA, CDR2 YSLEER. V lost 2 bases and J lost 8, with 11 bases in between.

This chain joins TRBV4-3 and TRBJ2-3, with D perhaps TRBD1 or TRBD2 (5 bases each). The TCR originated in a man aged 18-30 years in good health. Some clones in this sample may be carry-over from other donors' samples. Sequencing was done on a sample of naive CD4+ T cells from PBMCs. Regarding subset: CD45RA+ positively selected. CDR3 nucleotide sequence: TGCGCCAGCAGCCAACGGCGTGGGGGTACGCAGTATTTT. It translates to CASSQRRGGTQYF.